The T cell receptor (beta chain) described here comes from a study of read filtering for tumor transcriptome and immune sequencing (dated by TCRdb to 2020 to 2022). About the investigation overall: The cohort had around 18 male and approximately 15 female patients with a mean age of about 71 years, ranging from about 45 to 90. By revised international staging, roughly eight patients were R-ISS I, around 15 were R-ISS II and more than five were R-ISS III. After DNase treatment, whole-transcriptome libraries were prepared with the TruSeq RNA Access Library Prep Kit. Per sample, about 3.5 to 10.27 million TCR-region mapped reads were obtained with IR-seq, compared with only roughly 80 to 1,300 with RNA-seq. The study compared TCR repertoires from targeted immune repertoire sequencing and bulk whole-transcriptome sequencing run on the same bone marrow samples. As a main aim, a read-filtering strategy for immune repertoire data was addressed, with the specific question being whether clonotypes supported by a single read should be removed. Overall results and qualifications from the work: The sorted CD138-negative fraction was a mixed bone marrow immune population, not purified T cells. Compared with RNA-seq, IR-seq captured clonotypes at much higher depth and more reliably, and a smaller IR-seq throughput was enough to identify most shared clonotypes. The correlation between IR-seq and RNA-seq shared clonotype proportions rose when single-read clonotypes were removed. Single-read clonotypes made up roughly 85% of clonotypes but only approximately 3.2% of total reads in IR-seq, compared with more than 70% of clonotypes and around 45% of reads in RNA-seq.

Each patient had bone marrow sampled at the time of active disease. Bone marrow mononuclear cells were isolated by Ficoll-Hypaque density gradient centrifugation. To remove myeloma plasma cells, the cells were labeled with CD138 magnetic microbeads on a MACS separator, and CD138-negative cells were then collected by negative selection. Flow cytometry on an Attune NxT with CD138 antibodies was used to check the purity of the isolated cells. TRIzol reagent was used to extract total RNA, which was then quantified with a NanoDrop spectrophotometer. For each patient, paired RNA-seq and IR-seq were run on the CD138-negative bone marrow sample from that patient. TCR libraries were constructed from approximately 360 ng RNA using the Immunoverse kit, and molecular barcoded adaptors covering alpha/delta and beta/gamma chains were employed. The same RNA used for transcriptome sequencing was used for TCR library preparation. Sequencing of the TCR libraries was done on an Illumina HiSeq 4000 with 2 x 150 cycles. The authors' analysis ran thus. Using MiXCR, which included quality filtering and error correction, TCR reads were aligned to human V, D, J and C references and then assembled into CDR3 clonotypes. Clonotype counts and gene usage diversity were analyzed with the tcR package in R. For inspection of raw mapping reads, RNA-seq reads were mapped by STAR aligner version 2.5.3a onto GRCh37 of the human genome. To test how sequencing depth affected the clonotypes detected, IR-seq fastq files were randomly downsampled with Seqtk 1.3. TCRdb redid the processing of the public reads, applying fastp at Q25 and MiXCR, and retained in-frame beta chains. Rows merge per CDR3 protein into single entries with the most common DNA and genes. In this record, the V and J calls reflect TCRdb's handling and not the investigators' own analysis. The sample table holds fewer than 30,000 distinct CDR3 sequences, of which 13% to 15% were seen once. The top ten hold around 43% of the sample.

Taken from the germline V gene, the CDR1 and CDR2 loops are SGHVS and FNYEAQ. From cysteine to phenylalanine, the CDR3 is 12 amino acids long. The retained sequence is limited to the CDR3, 36 bases, with the frame set at the first base. V loses 9 bases of germline sequence and J loses 3 bases, and the interval between the two ends is 10 bases. This clonotype was counted many times. Its antigen remains unidentified. Per-nucleotide qualities are absent, and no much larger clonotype sits a single base away. Sequencing input: a population of CD138-negative cells sorted from bone marrow. The cell subset or site label for this specimen denotes: bone marrow mononuclear cells depleted of CD138+ plasma/myeloma cells by negative magnetic selection. The chain is encoded by TRBV7-6 joined to TRBJ2-3; the D gene assignment is ambiguous. The source of this sequence is a donor at least 40 years old with multiple myeloma. Read as DNA, the sequence is TGTGCCAGACCGGAGAGGACAGATACGCAGTATTTT. This sequence encodes CARPERTDTQYF.